This T cell receptor beta chain was identified in a study of T cell responses to AZD1222 COVID-19 vaccine. Study-wide findings and caveats: Possibly, clonal diversity was underestimated; donors were largely white British and included more females. Within unmutated variant regions lay the reported targets of nearly half of spike-specific TCRs. Receipt of two AZD1222 doses was followed by a rise in Spike-specific TCR breadth and depth. No repertoire was sampled before or during the peak T cell response, only after it.

A note on this clone: What it binds is not known.

Repertoires were generated with immunoSEQ multiplex PCR, while TCRdb's copy carries only in-frame clones and drops some. The sample comprises under 95,000 clones, 90% of which are singletons, and under 4% rests with the top ten. Germline trimming cut 4 bases from V and 5 bases from J; bases unmatched to any gene: 3. CDR3 length equals 14 residues. Germline-derived CDR1 and CDR2 are SGHRS and YFSETQ. This TCR was recovered from an adult in good health. Here the sequenced sample was peripheral blood, taken on day 0 of AZD1222 vaccination. The chain couples TRBV5-1 to TRBJ1-5, with 10 bases fitting TRBD1. The DNA for the CDR3 is TGCGCCAGCAGCGGTGGACAGGGGGATCAGCCCCAGCATTTT. Translation gives CASSGGQGDQPQHF.